The 23 T cell receptor beta chains below come from one sample, sequenced in a study of cytomegalovirus exposure and HLA in healthy donors. The PCR was carried out with 60 Vbeta primers and 13 Jbeta primers. The assay was immunoSEQ multiplex PCR, and TCRdb's table has in-frame clones only and misses some. The table includes roughly 100,000 clones, about 75% detected once. Sequencing was done on a sample of PBMCs. These TCRs come from a man aged 60-69 years in good health and CMV-seropositive.

This rearrangement joins TRBV2 to TRBJ1-5, with TRBD1 matching over 8 bases. Germline assignment: CDR1 SNHLY and CDR2 FYNNEI. With V trimmed by 5 bases and J by 1 base, 1 base remained unmatched. The CDR3 contains 14 residues. Here the CDR3 DNA reads TGTGCCAGCAGTTGGACAGGGAGCAATCAGCCCCAGCATTTT. Its translation: CASSWTGSNQPQHF.

This clone was picked up one time. V usage is TRBV11-2 and J usage is TRBJ2-5; possible D gene TRBD1, 5 bases. V shed 5 bases and J shed 7 bases, with 20 bases lying between them. This CDR3 contains 15 residues. Germline values: CDR1 SGHAT, CDR2 FQNNGV. In DNA form, the CDR3 reads TGTGCCAGCAGCCCCTCAGGGATCAGGCAGGGGACCCAGTACTTC. This translates into CASSPSGIRQGTQYF.

The V gene is TRBV10-3, the J gene TRBJ2-3; 10 bases align to TRBD2. V was clipped by 4 bases and J by 2 bases; unmatched bases: 3. From germline, CDR1 is ENHRY and CDR2 SYGVKD. This CDR3 spans 15 amino acids. CDR3 region: CAISAGTSDTDTQYF. The CDR3 DNA follows: TGTGCCATCAGTGCGGGGACTAGCGACACAGATACGCAGTATTTT.

The chain links TRBV18 to TRBJ2-3; D is unclear. Germline CDR1 reads KGHSH; CDR2 reads LQKENI. The CDR3 is 13 residues long. Deletions cut 2 bases from V and 0 bases from J, with 3 bases between. CDR3 bases: TGTGCCAGCTCACCAGAGAGCACAGATACGCAGTATTTT. Translated, it gives CASSPESTDTQYF.

The CDR3 DNA sequence: TGTGCCAGCAGCCTCCGACTAGCGGGGACTTACGAGCAGTACTTC. This encodes CASSLRLAGTYEQYF. The chain links TRBV11-2 to TRBJ2-5; TRBD2 aligns across 11 bases. Gene TRBJ2-7 matches the end of the DNA better, so the J call may be wrong. Germline loops: CDR1 SGHAT, CDR2 FQNNGV. The CDR3 runs to 15 residues.

J is TRBJ2-7 and V is TRBV11-2; TRBD1 is a possible D gene (6 bases). With 4 bases removed from V and 6 bases from J, the gap between germline ends came to 16 bases. Germline CDR1 is SGHAT and CDR2 is FQNNGV. The CDR3 extends over 14 amino acids. The CDR3 DNA follows: TGTGCCAGCAGCTCGGGACACCTTGTGGGCGAGCAGTACTTC. Protein: CASSSGHLVGEQYF.

The chain combines TRBV6-4 with TRBJ2-7; 9 bases agree with TRBD1. This CDR3 is 13 amino acids long. Germline-derived CDR1 and CDR2 are MRHNA and SNTAGT. Trimming removed 0 bases from V and 6 bases from J; junction bases left unmatched: 0. The CDR3 DNA is TGTGCCAGCAGTGACTCGGACAGGGGCGAGCAGTACTTC. This gives the protein CASSDSDRGEQYF.

The V call is TRBV10-2, the J call TRBJ1-2; 7 bases agree with TRBD1. With 0 bases clipped from V and 4 bases from J, the junction kept 8 bases outside the gene matches. This CDR3 is 16 amino acids long. Germline assignment: CDR1 WSHSY and CDR2 SAAADI. The CDR3 coding sequence is TGCGCCAGCAGTGAGTCGAGAGGGGGCCGTGTCTATGGCTACACCTTC. Encoded protein: CASSESRGGRVYGYTF.

This clone appeared a few times. The chain links TRBV4-3 to TRBJ1-6; D gene unclear. There are 15 residues in the CDR3. The germline gives CDR1 LGHNA, CDR2 YSLEER. The V end was cut by 3 bases, the J end by 7 bases, with 13 bases between. This chain's CDR3 is CASSQLGRGNSPLHF. In DNA form, the CDR3 reads TGCGCCAGCAGCCAGCTCGGGAGAGGGAATTCACCCCTCCACTTT.

To note about this clone: This CDR3 is missing its conserved last phenylalanine or tryptophan, likely due to a read error. The chain joins TRBV7-3 to TRBJ2-7; the match to TRBD2 covers 13 bases. CDR1 SGHTA and CDR2 FQGTGA come from the germline V gene. The CDR3 loop spans 15 amino acids. The ends lost 5 bases at V and 3 bases at J; junction bases unmatched: 4. CDR3 in amino acids: CASSPGLAGFYEQYL. For the CDR3, the DNA is TGTGCCAGCAGCCCGGGACTAGCGGGATTCTACGAGCAGTACCTC.

Points on this clone: At one of its ends the junction is not consistent with the germline gene, which may arise from a read error. This sample also contains other DNA sequences that code for the same CDR3. The chain combines TRBV4-2 with TRBJ1-4; 9 bases are shared with TRBD1. CDR3 length: 16 amino acids. In germline, CDR1 is LGHNA, CDR2 YNFKEQ. The CDR3 nucleotides read TGTGCCAGCAGCCAGGACACAGGGGGCGCAGATGAAAAGCTGTTTTTT. Translation gives CASSQDTGGADEKLFF.

The chain recombines TRBV5-6 with TRBJ2-1, with D possibly TRBD2 on 5 matching bases. Deletions cut 1 base from V and 15 bases from J, with 14 bases between. Germline V CDR1 and CDR2: SGHDT, YYEEEE. The length of the CDR3 is 12 residues. CDR3 nucleotides: TGTGCCAGCAGCTTGATGGGAGAGCGAAGGTTCTTC. Encoded protein: CASSLMGERRFF.

This chain links TRBV4-1 with TRBJ2-1, with TRBD2 matching 14 bases. The germline V gene has CDR1 MGHRA and CDR2 YSYEKL. CDR3 length equals 16 residues. V shed 6 bases and J 4 bases; nucleotides not matched to a gene: 5. CDR3 protein: CASRRTSGGLYNEQFF. The CDR3 nucleotides are TGCGCCAGCAGACGGACTAGCGGGGGGCTTTACAATGAGCAGTTCTTC.

The chain links TRBV6-5 to TRBJ2-7; D not certain. The CDR3 is 14 amino acids. Germline V gene data show CDR1 as MNHEY and CDR2 as SVGAGI. The germline V and J ends were trimmed by 3 bases and 4 bases, with 13 bases remaining between them. CDR3 in amino acids: CASSYLGYGYEQYF. The CDR3 DNA is TGTGCCAGCAGTTATCTCGGGTACGGGTACGAGCAGTACTTC.

This chain joins TRBV10-1 and TRBJ2-2; tentative D call: TRBD2 (5 bases). Germline lookup yields CDR1 WNHNN and CDR2 SYGVQD (reference sequence). The CDR3 is 15 residues long. V lost 6 bases, J lost 0 bases, and 11 bases lay in between. CDR3 sequence reads: CASSPTTANTGELFF. CDR3 in DNA: TGCGCCAGCAGCCCGACTACAGCGAACACCGGGGAGCTGTTTTTT.

The J gene is TRBJ2-7, the V gene TRBV5-1; no reliable D call. Germline-derived CDR1 and CDR2 are SGHRS and YFSETQ. V lost 9 bases and J lost 4, with 11 bases in between. The CDR3 extends over 11 amino acids. This CDR3 is CATSQLYEQYF. The CDR3 bases are TGCGCCACTTCACAGCTATACGAGCAGTACTTC.

The genes are TRBV5-4 and TRBJ2-6; 13 bases align to TRBD2. Germline lookup yields CDR1 SGHNT and CDR2 YYREEE (reference sequence). With 5 bases clipped from V and 0 bases from J, the junction kept 8 bases outside the gene matches. The CDR3 consists of 19 residues. CDR3 nucleotide sequence: TGTGCCAGCAGTTCCGGACTAGCGGGGGACCCCTCTGGGGCCAACGTCCTGACTTTC. This encodes CASSSGLAGDPSGANVLTF.

V usage is TRBV4-1 and J usage is TRBJ1-3, with 8 bases aligning to TRBD1. Germline V gene sequence: CDR1 MGHRA, CDR2 YSYEKL. J gave up 0 bases and V 0 bases, and 10 bases lay outside the gene matches. The CDR3 length is 19 residues. CDR3 sequence: CASSQDGQGRSFSGNTIYF. Here the CDR3 DNA reads TGCGCCAGCAGCCAAGATGGACAGGGCCGTTCCTTCTCTGGAAACACCATATATTTT.

The rearrangement uses TRBV10-3 and TRBJ2-1, with 15 bases lining up with TRBD2. CDR1 ENHRY and CDR2 SYGVKD come from the germline V gene. V was clipped by 6 bases and J by 10 bases; unmatched bases: 7. CDR3 length: 15 residues. In DNA, the CDR3 is TGTGCCATCAGCTGGACTAGCGGGGGGGCCACAGAGCAGTTCTTC. It encodes CAISWTSGGATEQFF.

This clone was observed a handful of times. The genes are TRBV6-5 and TRBJ2-1; 7 bases map to TRBD1. The CDR3 contains 13 residues. V was pared by 7 bases and J by 8 bases, with 8 bases of the junction left unmatched. Germline CDR1 is MNHEY and CDR2 is SVGAGI. CDR3 nucleotides: TGTGCCAGCACCGGGACAGTCGGCCATGAGCAGTTCTTC. It specifies CASTGTVGHEQFF.

The J gene is TRBJ2-7, the V gene TRBV28; tentative D call: TRBD1 (6 bases). Germline assignment: CDR1 MDHEN and CDR2 SYDVKM. The CDR3 loop spans 14 amino acids. The V end was cut by 3 bases, the J end by 2 bases, with 11 bases between. CDR3 sequence: CASSLGTIPYEQYF. CDR3 sequence (DNA): TGTGCCAGCAGTTTGGGGACAATCCCCTACGAGCAGTACTTC.

This clone was counted a single time. The genes are TRBV10-3 and TRBJ2-3; 16 positions match TRBD2. J lost 5 bases, V lost 6 bases, and 8 bases had no gene match. There are 17 residues in the CDR3. CDR1 and CDR2 from the germline V gene are ENHRY and SYGVKD. This chain's CDR3 is CAISPGLAGGPGDTQYF. The CDR3 bases are TGTGCCATCAGCCCGGGACTAGCGGGGGGGCCGGGAGATACGCAGTATTTT.

The genes are TRBV7-3 and TRBJ2-5, with a possible D match to TRBD1 (5 bases). The CDR3 covers 13 residues. The V and J ends lost 4 bases and 4 bases respectively, with 10 bases between them. Germline V gives CDR1 SGHTA, CDR2 FQGTGA. CDR3 sequence reads: CASSSRDGETQYF. DNA of the CDR3: TGTGCCAGCAGCTCCAGGGATGGAGAGACCCAGTACTTC.